This TCR beta chain was retrieved from a study of blood T cell repertoires in COVID-19. The CDR3 is made up of 15 amino acids. Deletions cut 1 base from V and 4 bases from J, with 11 bases between. CDR1 and CDR2 (germline): LGHDT, YNNKEL (reference sequence). The protocol was immunoSEQ multiplex PCR, while the TCRdb copy is restricted to in-frame clones and leaves out a portion. The table has fewer than 450,000 clones, more than 85% seen once. The TCR was taken from a woman in her 30s who had recovered from COVID-19. This rearrangement joins TRBV3-1 (or the pseudogene TRBV3-2) to TRBJ1-5, with unresolved D. Sequenced material: PBMCs or T cells enriched from blood (not recorded which). CDR3 region: CASSQGGQPNQPQHF. The CDR3 DNA sequence: TGTGCCAGCAGCCAAGGAGGCCAGCCAAATCAGCCCCAGCATTTT.